These 20 T cell receptor beta chains share one sample of origin, sequenced in a study of blood T cell repertoires in COVID-19. This table comes from immunoSEQ multiplex PCR, and its TCRdb copy is limited to in-frame clones, with some not included. Of more than 80,000 clones listed, around 75% are singletons. Specimen: peripheral blood. Receptor source: a human donor with acute or convalescent COVID-19. The donor label of this sample is uncertain.

The V and J genes are TRBV18 and TRBJ1-6, with 7 bases aligning to TRBD1. Germline V CDR1 and CDR2: KGHSH, LQKENI. This CDR3 has 15 amino acids. With 4 bases clipped from V and 6 bases from J, the junction kept 6 bases outside the gene matches. In DNA form, the CDR3 reads TGTGCCAGCTCACAGGGGGCTGGCGGTAATTCACCCCTCCACTTT. Encoded protein: CASSQGAGGNSPLHF.

V gene TRBV7-3 combines with J gene TRBJ2-3; 11 bases match TRBD2. This CDR3 has 16 amino acids. V lost 5 bases and J lost 2; bases outside the gene matches: 6. CDR1 is SGHTA, CDR2 FQGTGA, per germline. The DNA for the CDR3 is TGTGCCAGCAGCCCAGGGACTAGCGGATTCACAGATACGCAGTATTTT. Its translation is CASSPGTSGFTDTQYF.

The chain recombines TRBV5-8 with TRBJ1-4; D gene unclear. The germline V and J ends were trimmed by 4 bases and 4 bases, with 11 bases remaining between them. Germline lookup yields CDR1 SGHTS and CDR2 YDEGEE. The CDR3 has 14 residues. CDR3 protein: CASSRGANNEKLFF. The DNA for the CDR3 is TGTGCCAGCAGCCGAGGAGCTAATAATGAAAAACTGTTTTTT.

This clone was detected only a few times. V usage is TRBV18 and J usage is TRBJ2-3, with 9 bases identical to TRBD2. Germline CDR1 KGHSH, CDR2 LQKENI. Trimming cost V 2 bases and J 6 bases; bases outside gene matches: 12. The CDR3 contains 17 residues. CDR3 amino acids: CASSPGVVAGGPDTQYF. The CDR3 nucleotides read TGTGCCAGCTCACCAGGAGTGGTGGCGGGGGGGCCGGATACGCAGTATTTT.

The chain is built from TRBV6-5 and TRBJ2-5, with 11 bases that match TRBD2. J gave up 7 bases and V 7 bases, and 8 bases lay outside the gene matches. The CDR3 is 14 residues long. CDR1 MNHEY and CDR2 SVGAGI come from the germline V gene. In DNA, the CDR3 is TGTGCCAGCACCGGGACTAGCGGCGGCGGGACCCAGTACTTC. This encodes CASTGTSGGGTQYF.

This clone was found many times. The chain is built from TRBV5-5 and TRBJ1-2; TRBD1 agrees at 10 bases. Germline CDR1 SGHKS, CDR2 YYEKEE (reference sequence). With V trimmed by 5 bases and J by 4 bases, 8 bases remained unmatched. The CDR3 runs to 15 residues. CDR3 sequence reads: CASRTGQGEGYGYTF. In nucleotides, the CDR3 is TGTGCCAGCAGAACCGGACAGGGGGAAGGCTATGGCTACACCTTC.

V is TRBV7-9 and J is TRBJ1-4, with D possibly TRBD1 on 5 matching bases. Trimming left V 6 bases short and J 7 bases short, with 9 bases between. The germline V gene has CDR1 SEHNR and CDR2 FQNEAQ (reference sequence). This CDR3 comprises 12 residues. In DNA, the CDR3 is TGTGCCAGCAGGGGGCTTGGTGAAAAACTGTTTTTT. This codes for CASRGLGEKLFF.

For the CDR3, the DNA is TGTGCCAGCATCCCAAGTGGGGGGGATGAGCAGTTCTTC. This encodes CASIPSGGDEQFF. The chain links TRBV3-1 (or the pseudogene TRBV3-2) to TRBJ2-1, with 7 bases that match TRBD2. Germline CDR1 and CDR2: LGHDT and YNNKEL (reference sequence). V lost 7 bases and J lost 8; bases outside the gene matches: 8. This CDR3 is built from 13 residues.

This chain connects TRBV29-1 to TRBJ1-4; TRBD1 agrees at 7 bases. V lost 6 bases and J lost 4; bases outside the gene matches: 5. Germline CDR1 SQVTM, CDR2 ANQGSEA. The CDR3 consists of 13 residues. CDR3 in DNA: TGCAGCGTCCGGACAGGAATTAATGAAAAACTGTTTTTT. Residues: CSVRTGINEKLFF. Supplemented by reference TRBV29-1 and TRBJ1-4, the full variable domain reads SAVISQKPSRDICQRGTSLTIQCQVDSQVTMMFWYRQQPGQSLTLIATANQGSEATYESGFVIDKFPISRPNLTFSTLTVSNMSPEDSSIYLCSVRTGINEKLFFGSGTQLSVL.

This clone occurred a few times. The rearrangement uses TRBV28 and TRBJ1-2; 7 bases are shared with TRBD1. This CDR3 has 13 residues. Trimming cost V 6 bases and J 5 bases; bases outside gene matches: 6. CDR1 is MDHEN, CDR2 SYDVKM, per germline. The DNA of the CDR3 is TGTGCCAGCAGACTCGGGACAGCTTATGGCTACACCTTC. Translated, it gives CASRLGTAYGYTF.

This clone was found many times. The CDR3 is CASSSQQISPLHF. CDR3 DNA sequence: TGTGCCAGCAGTTCCCAACAGATATCACCCCTCCACTTT. The chain carries TRBV6-5 and TRBJ1-6; D is unresolved. Looked up from germline, CDR1 is MNHEY and CDR2 is SVGAGI. V dropped 4 bases and J dropped 10 bases, with 11 bases sitting between them. The CDR3 runs 13 residues.

A remark on this clone: Germline is not matched at one junction end, which may reflect a read error. The CDR3 DNA sequence: TGTGCCAGCAGTCTCGACGACCGGGACAGGGGGTATTTC. It codes for CASSLDDRDRGYF. The genes are TRBV28 and TRBJ1-2, with 11 bases fitting TRBD1. The CDR3 is 13 residues long. In germline, CDR1 is MDHEN, CDR2 SYDVKM.

This chain uses TRBV7-9 with TRBJ1-2, with D tentatively TRBD1 (6 bases). Germline assignment: CDR1 SEHNR and CDR2 FQNEAQ (reference sequence). This CDR3 has 13 residues. Deletions cut 3 bases from V and 8 bases from J, with 13 bases between. In nucleotides, the CDR3 is TGTGCCAGCAGCTTCAGGGGCTCAAGGGGCTACACCTTC. Encoded protein: CASSFRGSRGYTF.

The chain joins TRBV3-1 (or the pseudogene TRBV3-2) to TRBJ2-1; TRBD2 matches 8 bases. V shed 3 bases, J shed 3 bases, and the junction held 7 bases outside the gene matches. The CDR3 is 16 residues long. Germline loops: CDR1 LGHDT, CDR2 YNNKEL (reference sequence). In nucleotides, the CDR3 is TGTGCCAGCAGCCATCAACTAGCGGTCCTCTACAATGAGCAGTTCTTC. This encodes CASSHQLAVLYNEQFF.

V usage is TRBV9 and J usage is TRBJ2-1; TRBD2 agrees at 8 bases. V gave up 2 bases and J gave up 5 bases; unmatched junction bases: 12. This CDR3 region has 17 residues. The germline gives CDR1 SGDLS, CDR2 YYNGEE. The CDR3 here is CASSVERGLEGHNEQFF. DNA for the CDR3: TGTGCCAGCAGCGTGGAGAGGGGACTAGAGGGGCACAATGAGCAGTTCTTC.

The chain is built from TRBV11-1 and TRBJ2-1; D perhaps matches TRBD1 (5 bases). The CDR3 is 16 residues long. The germline V gene has CDR1 SGHAT and CDR2 FQDESV (reference sequence). Trimming shortened V by 5 bases and J by 2 bases, and 16 bases separated the two germline ends. CDR3 sequence reads: CASSPYNLGPYNEQFF. The CDR3 DNA is TGTGCCAGCAGCCCTTACAATTTGGGGCCCTACAATGAGCAGTTCTTC.

This clone was detected only once. The chain is built from TRBV2 and TRBJ1-5, with a weak D call TRBD1 (5 bases). Trimming cost V 8 bases and J 1 base, with 15 bases left between them. The germline gives CDR1 SNHLY, CDR2 FYNNEI. The CDR3 consists of 15 residues. The CDR3: CASSPRTLSNQPQHF. CDR3 DNA sequence: TGTGCCAGCTCCCCCAGGACACTAAGCAATCAGCCCCAGCATTTT.

In nucleotides, the CDR3 is TGTGCCAGCAGCTTAGTGAGCAGCGGGTCCTACAATGAGCAGTTCTTC. Protein: CASSLVSSGSYNEQFF. The chain couples TRBV7-6 to TRBJ2-1; the D gene is possibly TRBD2 (6 bases). Germline CDR1 reads SGHVS; CDR2 reads FNYEAQ. The CDR3 is 16 amino acids. V lost 1 base, J lost 1 base, and 11 bases lay in between.

This clone is a singleton in its sample. V usage is TRBV19 and J usage is TRBJ1-1, with D possibly TRBD1 on 6 matching bases. This CDR3 spans 13 amino acids. Trimming took 9 bases from V and 4 from J, leaving 15 bases between them. Germline V gene lookup returns CDR1 LNHDA and CDR2 SQIVND (reference sequence). This chain's CDR3 is CASARGAGTEAFF. CDR3 in DNA: TGTGCCAGCGCACGGGGGGCCGGCACTGAAGCTTTCTTT.

The chain uses TRBV5-6 and TRBJ2-3; the D is unclear. CDR1 and CDR2 from the germline V gene are SGHDT and YYEEEE. Trimming pared 1 base from V and 6 bases from J, leaving 9 bases between. This CDR3 spans 13 amino acids. This CDR3 is CASSLPLIDTQYF. In DNA, the CDR3 is TGTGCCAGCAGCTTGCCCTTAATTGATACGCAGTATTTT.